The clone carrying this T cell receptor (beta chain) was detected only once. Its antigen is undetermined. Sequencing was performed with immunoSEQ multiplex PCR; in TCRdb, only in-frame clones are kept and a portion is missing. The table records 100,000 to 150,000 clones, roughly 89% of them present only once. There are 12 residues in the CDR3. V dropped 11 bases and J dropped 6 bases, with 14 bases sitting between them. Germline V lookup: CDR1 LNHDA, CDR2 SQIVND (reference sequence). The entry originates in a study of cytomegalovirus exposure and HLA in healthy donors. Study details: A later analysis reported the 90 to 150 validation repertoires used the same platform as the roughly 700 first-cohort repertoires.

General study results and limits: Three CMV-associated chains proved CMV antigen-specific in vitro. TCR beta chains numbering 164 were designated cytomegalovirus-associated.

This TCR derives from a woman younger than 35 in good health and CMV-seronegative. The rearrangement links TRBV19 to TRBJ1-5; D not resolved. Sequencing was performed on PBMCs. CDR3 in DNA: TGTGCCGGAGGGTCGAGTGTTCAGCCCCAGCATTTT. This gives the protein CAGGSSVQPQHF.